The rows below give T cell receptor beta chains drawn from one sample of a study of blood T cells in healthy people across ages. In TCRdb, the 5' RACE reads were re-called with MiXCR into one record per CDR3 protein. The sample comprises 550,000 to 750,000 distinct CDR3 sequences, over 20% of which are singletons, and roughly 3.4% rests with the top ten. The material sequenced was blood. These receptors all come from a man between 65 and 85 years old in good health. CDR3s include the opening cysteine and the closing phenylalanine or tryptophan. D genes are given only for firm matches. A clone size is listed for some rows: how often the clone was seen (once, few, many), or a class if it is expanded.

>.|TRBJ2-7|TRBD1|TRBV7-6
TGTGCCAGCAAGTGGGGACAGTCCTACGAGCAGTACTTC
CASKWGQSYEQYF
>.|TRBJ2-7|.|TRBV6-5
TGTGCCAGCAGTTCCCCCTTGAACGAGCAGTACTTC
CASSSPLNEQYF
>few|TRBJ1-4|.|TRBV5-1
TGCGCCAGCAGCGGAACGGACGAAAAACTGTTTTTT
CASSGTDEKLFF
>.|TRBJ1-1|.|TRBV5-6
TGTGCCAGCAGCTTCGCGGGAACCACTGAAGCTTTCTTT
CASSFAGTTEAFF
>few|TRBJ1-4|.|TRBV6-5
TGTGCCAGCAGTTACTCCTACTGGGGAGCAACTAATGAAAAACTGTTTTTT
CASSYSYWGATNEKLFF
>.|TRBJ1-1|.|TRBV7-9
TGTGCCAGCAGCTTAGCCCTACTGCCTATGCCTGAAGCTTTCTTT
CASSLALLPMPEAFF
>.|TRBJ2-2|TRBD2|TRBV4-1
TGCGCCAGCAGCCAATCCGGGACTAGCGGAACGAACACCGGGGAGCTGTTTTTT
CASSQSGTSGTNTGELFF
>.|TRBJ2-5|.|TRBV7-9
TGTGCCAGCAGCTTAGTATTGTGGGTGCGGAGGATTCAAGAGACCCAGTACTTC
CASSLVLWVRRIQETQYF
>few|TRBJ2-3|TRBD1|TRBV5-1
TGCGCCAGCAGCACGGACAGGAGGTACGATACGCAGTATTTT
CASSTDRRYDTQYF
>.|TRBJ1-3|.|TRBV29-1
TGCAGCGTTACTTCTGGAAACACCATATATTTT
CSVTSGNTIYF
>few|TRBJ2-5|.|TRBV4-2
TGTGCCAGCAGCCAGGCCTTAAACAGGAGGCAAGAGACCCAGTACTTC
CASSQALNRRQETQYF
>few|TRBJ2-2|.|TRBV20-1
TGCAGTGCCCACCGGGGCCCCACCGGGGAGCTGTTTTTT
CSAHRGPTGELFF
>.|TRBJ2-1|TRBD2|TRBV5-6
TGTGCCAGCAGTCTAGACCCCGGGACTACCAATGAGCAGTTCTTC
CASSLDPGTTNEQFF
>many|TRBJ2-4|.|TRBV14
TGTGCCAGCAGCCAAGATGATTGGGGAGGCATTCAGTACTTC
CASSQDDWGGIQYF